This T cell receptor (beta chain) was observed in a study of identical twins. General study findings and limits: Surplus twin overlap in beta out-of-frame sequences was less pronounced.

This clonotype was picked up many times. The antigen is not known. With template switching, a universal primer site was added, and the cDNA carried unique molecular identifiers. TCRdb analysed the 5' RACE reads with MiXCR anew, one entry per CDR3 protein. Of hundreds of thousands of distinct CDR3 sequences in the sample, around 8.3% were seen once. The CDR3 extends over 13 amino acids. CDR1 is MNHEY, CDR2 SVGEGT, per germline. V shed 11 bases and J shed 5 bases, with 18 bases lying between them. These data were also filed under a second study, of yellow fever vaccine responses in identical twins.

The sample consisted of PBMCs. The gene calls are TRBV6-2 or TRBV6-3 and TRBJ1-1; TRBD1 is a possible D gene (5 bases). This receptor was identified in a woman in her late teens or twenties in good health. CDR3 sequence: CAAAQGFRTEAFF. The CDR3, as DNA: TGTGCCGCCGCGCAGGGTTTCCGGACTGAAGCTTTCTTT.